Sample share makes the clone carrying this TCR beta chain medium-sized. As yet, its antigen is unknown. This specimen comes from a study of tumor-infiltrating lymphocytes in primary liver carcinoma. The overall study: Each sample had roughly 3.5 to 8 million productive TCRbeta reads regardless of tissue type. General study results and limits: When set against blood, tumors had a significantly higher top-250-clone fraction (p = 0.039). Found in all five tumor regions were only about 7.5-25% of top clones. Less overlap was seen in tumor-adjacent and tumor-blood pairs than in tumor region pairs.

Total RNA amounting to 450 to 500 ng was the source from which TCR beta cDNA was made with a constant-region primer. ARM-PCR, slightly modified, supplied the TCR beta libraries through three nested multiplex PCR rounds. In the first two PCR rounds, TRBV1-TRBV30 forward primers were paired with a C-beta reverse primer, and each round lasted around 10 cycles. TCRdb re-called the multiplex PCR reads through MiXCR, storing one row per CDR3 protein. The profile shows 24,000 or so distinct CDR3 sequences, more than 70% of them singletons. Total RNA and DNA came together from about 19-30 mg of bulk tissue without cell sorting. Trimming left V 4 bases short and J 6 bases short, with 12 bases between. CDR1 MNHEY and CDR2 SVGAGI come from the germline V gene. The CDR3 loop spans 13 amino acids.

Sequenced: liver tumor tissue from sampling region 5. Noted subset: tumor region T5, tumor centre. The origin of this receptor is a woman in her twenties or thirties with primary liver carcinoma and hepatitis B virus infection. The chain couples TRBV6-5 to TRBJ1-1; D possibly corresponds to TRBD1 (6 bases). The CDR3 region is CASSWNRDAEAFF. DNA of the CDR3: TGTGCCAGCAGTTGGAACAGGGACGCTGAAGCTTTCTTT.